This record looks at one TCR beta chain sequence and its context. CDR3 size: 14 residues. Trimming left V 7 bases short and J 2 bases short, with 14 bases between. The germline V gene has CDR1 SNHLY and CDR2 FYNNEI. In the original analysis: Scientists estimated how many nucleated cells there were by amplifying reference gene primers. Repertoires were generated with immunoSEQ multiplex PCR, while TCRdb's copy carries only in-frame clones and drops some. V, J and clone size derive from that table, while D and trimming were established from the DNA sequence. The table shows 350,000 to 450,000 clones, with approximately 91% occurring only once. This sample is drawn from a study of blood T cell repertoires in COVID-19. Study overall: T cells, B-cell-depleted T cells, or PBMCs supplied cDNA or gDNA.

Adults between about 18 and 95 years of age took part from fewer than 30 US areas. Which cohort a participant joined came from the clinical history participants gave. This receptor was obtained from a woman in her 40s who had been exposed to COVID-19. The sample comprised PBMCs or T cells enriched from blood (not recorded which). The chain recombines TRBV2 with TRBJ1-1; maybe TRBD1 (6 bases). In nucleotides, the CDR3 is TGTGCCAGCACCCCGGGACATAGAAACACTGAAGCTTTCTTT. This codes for CASTPGHRNTEAFF.